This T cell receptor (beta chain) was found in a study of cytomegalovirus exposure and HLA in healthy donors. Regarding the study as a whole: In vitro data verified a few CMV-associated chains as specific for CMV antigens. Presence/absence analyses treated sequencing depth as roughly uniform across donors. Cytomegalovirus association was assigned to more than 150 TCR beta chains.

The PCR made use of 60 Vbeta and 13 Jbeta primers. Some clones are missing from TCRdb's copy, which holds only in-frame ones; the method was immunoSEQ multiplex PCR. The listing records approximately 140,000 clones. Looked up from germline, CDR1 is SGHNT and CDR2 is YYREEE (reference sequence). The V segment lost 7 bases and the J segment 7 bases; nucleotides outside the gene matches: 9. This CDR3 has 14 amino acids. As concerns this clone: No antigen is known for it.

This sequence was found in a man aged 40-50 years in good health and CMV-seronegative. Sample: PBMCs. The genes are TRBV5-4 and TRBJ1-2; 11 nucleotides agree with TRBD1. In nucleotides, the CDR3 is TGTGCCAGCGGTCCGGGACAGGGGGGATTTGGCTACACCTTC. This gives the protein CASGPGQGGFGYTF.